One sample yielded the 14 T cell receptor beta chains listed below, sequenced in a study of blood T cell repertoires in COVID-19. Profiled with immunoSEQ multiplex PCR; TCRdb holds only in-frame clones, not every one. The table includes roughly 320,000 clones, over 75% detected once. The specimen sequenced was PBMCs or T cells enriched from blood (not recorded which). These receptors all come from a man younger than 45 who had recovered from COVID-19.

The chain combines TRBV2 with TRBJ1-4, with a tentative D call TRBD1 (5 bases). This CDR3 is 15 amino acids long. Germline values: CDR1 SNHLY, CDR2 FYNNEI. V dropped 5 bases and J dropped 7 bases, with 17 bases sitting between them. The CDR3 spells CASSRLEGRGEKLFF. In nucleotides, the CDR3 is TGTGCCAGCAGTCGCCTGGAGGGGCGCGGTGAAAAACTGTTTTTT.

The V and J genes are TRBV29-1 and TRBJ2-5, with 7 bases fitting TRBD2. Germline V gene lookup returns CDR1 SQVTM and CDR2 ANQGSEA. The CDR3 runs to 14 residues. The V segment lost 2 bases and the J segment 2 bases; nucleotides outside the gene matches: 5. CDR3 region: CSVELREMQETQYF. The CDR3 DNA reads as TGCAGCGTTGAATTGCGGGAGATGCAAGAGACCCAGTACTTC.

This chain connects TRBV3-1 (or the pseudogene TRBV3-2) to TRBJ2-7; a possible D gene is TRBD1 (7 bases). CDR1 LGHDT and CDR2 YNNKEL come from the germline V gene (reference sequence). The CDR3 spans 16 residues. V dropped 4 bases and J dropped 4 bases, with 20 bases sitting between them. CDR3 DNA sequence: TGTGCCAGCAGCCCCTCCACCCCAGGGGGGAATTACGAGCAGTACTTC. Translation: CASSPSTPGGNYEQYF.

The V gene is TRBV27, the J gene TRBJ2-1; D possibly corresponds to TRBD2 (5 bases). Trimming took off 3 bases at V and 12 bases at J, with 15 bases between the two ends. CDR1 is MNHEY and CDR2 is SMNVEV in the germline V gene (reference sequence). The CDR3 is 13 residues long. As DNA, the CDR3 is TGTGCCAGCAGTTTCTCGGGGTACTCCCGGCAGTTCTTC. Its protein is CASSFSGYSRQFF.

The V call is TRBV6-5, the J call TRBJ2-1, with 7 positions matching TRBD1. There are 16 residues in the CDR3. Germline trimming cut 2 bases from V and 4 bases from J; bases unmatched to any gene: 8. Germline V gives CDR1 MNHEY, CDR2 SVGAGI. CDR3 amino acids: CASSYLGRGMYNEQFF. CDR3 coding DNA: TGTGCCAGCAGTTACCTGGGCAGGGGGATGTACAATGAGCAGTTCTTC.

The chain links TRBV24-1 to TRBJ2-1, with D possibly matching TRBD1 (5 bases). Trimming removed 3 bases from V and 0 bases from J, with 11 bases in between. Germline V lookup: CDR1 KGHDR, CDR2 SFDVKD. This CDR3 has 16 residues. The CDR3 protein is CATSDPGPSSYNEQFF. In nucleotides, the CDR3 is TGTGCCACCAGTGATCCAGGGCCGAGCTCCTACAATGAGCAGTTCTTC.

This clone was observed a handful of times. The V gene is TRBV5-1, the J gene TRBJ1-6, with D possibly being TRBD1 (5 bases). The CDR3 sequence is 16 residues long. V lost 4 bases and J lost 6, with 17 bases in between. The V gene's germline CDR1 is SGHRS and CDR2 YFSETQ. CDR3 nucleotide sequence: TGCGCCAGCAGCATGGGGGAATTGGGAGCTAATTCACCCCTCCACTTT. Its translation: CASSMGELGANSPLHF. The entire variable domain, with the rest obtained from reference TRBV5-1 and TRBJ1-6, is as follows: KAGVTQTPRYLIKTRGQQVTLSCSPISGHRSVSWYQQTPGQGLQFLFEYFSETQRNKGNFPGRFSGRQFSNSRSEMNVSTLELGDSALYLCASSMGELGANSPLHFGNGTRLTVT.

The J gene is TRBJ2-2, the V gene TRBV27; TRBD1 agrees at 7 bases. With V trimmed by 2 bases and J by 6 bases, 9 bases remained unmatched. The CDR3 is made up of 16 amino acids. Germline loops: CDR1 MNHEY, CDR2 SMNVEV (reference sequence). CDR3 in amino acids: CASSLASGGTAGELFF. The CDR3 coding sequence is TGTGCCAGCAGTTTAGCGTCAGGGGGAACTGCCGGGGAGCTGTTTTTT.

V and J are TRBV11-2 and TRBJ2-3; tentative D call: TRBD2 (6 bases). The CDR3 extends over 16 amino acids. Germline V gene lookup returns CDR1 SGHAT and CDR2 FQNNGV. V shed 1 base and J shed 2 bases, with 13 bases lying between them. The CDR3 DNA sequence: TGTGCCAGCAGCTTAGTGGTCGGGGGAGTCACAGATACGCAGTATTTT. It translates to CASSLVVGGVTDTQYF.

This clone is a singleton in its sample. This chain uses TRBV21-1 with TRBJ2-7; the table's D gene call, TRBD1, was not cross checked with the DNA. TRBV21-1 is assigned pseudogene status. The CDR3 loop spans 13 amino acids. CDR3 residues: CAIHEQNPYEQYF. CDR3 bases: TGTGCCATCCACGAACAGAACCCTTACGAGCAGTACTTC.

V and J are TRBV18 and TRBJ1-2, with 7 positions matching TRBD1. The CDR3 length is 13 residues. The germline CDR1 and CDR2 sequences are KGHSH and LQKENI. Trimming at V came to 0 bases and at J to 6 bases, leaving 1 base not matched to a gene. CDR3 sequence reads: CASSPPDRDGYTF. The CDR3 nucleotides are TGTGCCAGCTCACCACCAGACAGGGATGGCTACACCTTC. Full variable domain (missing parts from reference TRBV18 and TRBJ1-2): NAGVMQNPRHLVRRRGQEARLRCSPMKGHSHVYWYRQLPEEGLKFMVYLQKENIIDESGMPKERFSAEFPKEGPSILRIQQVVRGDSAAYFCASSPPDRDGYTFGSGTRLTVV.

This chain links TRBV7-6 with TRBJ1-1, with D perhaps matching TRBD1 (5 bases). Germline V gene data show CDR1 as SGHVS and CDR2 as FNYEAQ. Trimming left V 1 base short and J 4 bases short, with 16 bases between. The CDR3 spans 16 residues. The DNA of the CDR3 is TGTGCCAGCAGCTTAGGCCAGGGAGGCCTCGGCACTGAAGCTTTCTTT. It translates to CASSLGQGGLGTEAFF.

This clone has only one observation. This sequence joins TRBV7-2 and TRBJ2-3, with 7 positions matching TRBD1. The CDR3 is 15 residues long. The trim removed 5 bases at V and 2 bases at J, leaving 7 bases unmatched. CDR1 is SGHTA and CDR2 is FQGNSA in the germline V gene. The CDR3 DNA reads TGTGCCAGCAGCCGGCGACAGGGCATCACAGATACGCAGTATTTT. This codes for CASSRRQGITDTQYF.

The chain has TRBV12-3 or TRBV12-4 and TRBJ2-1; D gene unclear. CDR3 length: 11 amino acids. V was cut by 3 bases and J by 9 bases, with 6 bases left in between. The CDR3 DNA is TGTGCCAGCAGTTTCATTAGTGAGCAGTTCTTC. Protein: CASSFISEQFF.